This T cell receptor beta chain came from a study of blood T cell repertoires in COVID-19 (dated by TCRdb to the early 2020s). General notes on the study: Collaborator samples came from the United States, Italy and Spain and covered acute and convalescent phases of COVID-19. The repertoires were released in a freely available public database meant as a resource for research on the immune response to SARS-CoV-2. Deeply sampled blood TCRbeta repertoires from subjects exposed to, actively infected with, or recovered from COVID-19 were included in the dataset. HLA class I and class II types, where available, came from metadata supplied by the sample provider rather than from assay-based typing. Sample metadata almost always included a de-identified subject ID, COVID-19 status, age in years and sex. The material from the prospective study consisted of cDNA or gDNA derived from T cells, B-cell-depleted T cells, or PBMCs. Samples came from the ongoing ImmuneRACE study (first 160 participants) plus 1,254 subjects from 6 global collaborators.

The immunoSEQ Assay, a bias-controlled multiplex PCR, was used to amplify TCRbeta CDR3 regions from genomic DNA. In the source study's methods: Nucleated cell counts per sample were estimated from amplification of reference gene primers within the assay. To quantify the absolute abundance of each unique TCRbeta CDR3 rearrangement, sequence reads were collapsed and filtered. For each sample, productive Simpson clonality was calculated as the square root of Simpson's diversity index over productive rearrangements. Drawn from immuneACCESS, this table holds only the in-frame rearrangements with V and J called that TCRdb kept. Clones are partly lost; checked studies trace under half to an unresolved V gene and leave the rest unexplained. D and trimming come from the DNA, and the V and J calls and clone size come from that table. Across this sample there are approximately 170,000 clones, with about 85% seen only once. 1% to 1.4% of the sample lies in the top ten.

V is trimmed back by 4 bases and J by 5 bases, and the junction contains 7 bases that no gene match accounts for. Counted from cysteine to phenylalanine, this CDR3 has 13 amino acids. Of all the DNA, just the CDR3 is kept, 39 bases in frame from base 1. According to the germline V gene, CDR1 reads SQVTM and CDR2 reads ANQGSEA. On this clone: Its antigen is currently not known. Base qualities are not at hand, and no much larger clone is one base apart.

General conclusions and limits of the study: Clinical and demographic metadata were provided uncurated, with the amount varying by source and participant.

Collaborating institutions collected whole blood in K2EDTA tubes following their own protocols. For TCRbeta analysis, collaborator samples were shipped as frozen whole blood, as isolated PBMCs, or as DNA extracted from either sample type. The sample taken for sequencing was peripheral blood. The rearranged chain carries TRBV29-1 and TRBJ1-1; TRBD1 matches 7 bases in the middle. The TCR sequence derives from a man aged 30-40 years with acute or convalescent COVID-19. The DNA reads TGCAGCGTTGCCTGGGGCAGGGGGACTGAAGCTTTCTTT. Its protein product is CSVAWGRGTEAFF.